The rows below give T cell receptor beta chains drawn from one sample of a study of blood T cell repertoires in COVID-19. Clones were read by immunoSEQ multiplex PCR, and TCRdb kept only the in-frame ones, dropping some. The data contain some 160,000 clones, more than 85% of them singletons. The sequencing input was peripheral blood. The receptors stem from a woman aged 80 or older with COVID-19, enrolled during active disease. Both conserved end residues are part of each CDR3. Each record gives: CDR3 protein, CDR3 length, V gene.

CASSNLGGRQPQHF,14,TRBV18
CASSPIGLNTGELFF,15,TRBV18
CASSTWTASGNTIYF,15,TRBV3-1/TRBV3-2
CASKQGPSNEQFF,13,TRBV19
CAISLDRGNSPLHF,14,TRBV10-3
CASRVPTGQGETYEQYF,17,TRBV28
CASSIRDSSGNTIYF,15,TRBV7-2
CASSLELANEQFF,13,TRBV7-9
CASSATGKGGLYEQYF,16,TRBV28
CASSQSLARTEAFF,14,TRBV4-3
CASSLFLAGGSQFF,14,TRBV5-8
CASSSSGQETQYF,13,TRBV28
CASSIPGLGAFF,12,TRBV19
CASSLQGANTEAFF,14,TRBV5-1
CATSDRDRGKDYYGYTF,17,TRBV24-1
CASSLASFPGGDYGYTF,17,TRBV7-8
CASSTGIIGETQYF,14,TRBV7-9
CASSQDTWSYGYTF,14,TRBV4-3
CASSLIPGQGGRVGYTF,17,TRBV5-5
CATRMAGGPYGYTF,14,TRBV24-1
CASSDHGRRDEQYF,14,TRBV10-2
CSETSGIGNEQFF,13,TRBV29-1
CAIKWDSHTYEQYF,14,TRBV10-3
CASSQANDSPLHF,13,TRBV3-1/TRBV3-2
CASSENTANTGELFF,15,TRBV6-1
CASSGTGNYNEQFF,14,TRBV5-1
CAISESPDSPLHF,13,TRBV10-3
CASSQAFGGTEKLFF,15,TRBV14
CASSHRARGNQPQHF,15,TRBV7-2
CASSVTTRLDSGANVLTF,18,TRBV9
CAAGGTNTGELFF,13,TRBV2
CASSLVSATKIPEQYF,16,TRBV13
CASSQQSRDNLAKNIQYF,18,TRBV3-1/TRBV3-2
CASSERGQGRNSPLHF,16,TRBV9
CASSLSLGPQGSAFF,15,TRBV5-1
CASSLIEKGRTEAFF,15,TRBV5-5
CASRLGAGGGSEQYF,15,TRBV6-5
CASSILSGTNLYNEQFF,17,TRBV5-4
CASSPTGYYGYTF,13,TRBV12-3/TRBV12-4
CASSPGQGREAEAFF,15,TRBV18
CASSQNRGDTGELFF,15,TRBV4-2
CASSLARALGETQYF,15,TRBV7-9
CASRTGTGSPLHF,13,TRBV6-8
CASSPNYRDTQYF,13,TRBV27
CASSAGVGYNEQFF,14,TRBV5-1
CASSQGGLARTDEQFF,16,TRBV4-3
CATSDPGHTTGELFF,15,TRBV24-1
CAISESVAGGRTDTQYF,17,TRBV10-3
CASRDSGLAGQLREQFF,17,TRBV27
CASSLLATYEQYF,13,TRBV28
CASSQPGGEQYF,12,TRBV18
CASSVVTSGELFF,13,TRBV9
CASSEQGRRETQYF,14,TRBV5-1
CASHTTGQFYYYGYTF,16,TRBV28
CASSLRQFDPSGANVLTF,18,TRBV23-1
CATRQGLGGYGYTF,14,TRBV5-1
CASSSQTGGYGYTF,14,TRBV2